This T cell receptor (beta chain) was obtained from a study of T cells in Graves' hyperthyroidism and ophthalmopathy. General study findings and limits: The majority of expanded thyroid clonotypes above 0.001 also appeared in blood. In simple terms, a model built on 13 V-J features told ophthalmopathy apart from stable hyperthyroidism.

Template material for amplifying TCR beta CDR3 regions consisted of RNA transcripts. With the HTBI primer set, the TCR CDR3 went through a first round of RT-PCR. MiXCR was run by TCRdb on the multiplex PCR reads, yielding one entry per CDR3 protein. The repertoire holds around 600,000 distinct CDR3 sequences, with just under 45% as singletons. The CDR3 covers 13 residues. J gave up 5 bases and V 6 bases, and 6 bases lay outside the gene matches. Germline values: CDR1 KGHDR, CDR2 SFDVKD. This clonotype was observed many times. Its specificity is unknown. The sequence was collected from an adult man with Graves' disease, either hyperthyroidism or ophthalmopathy (not recorded which). Specimen: peripheral blood or thyroid tissue (not recorded which). The V call is TRBV24-1, the J call TRBJ2-7; 7 bases are shared with TRBD1. CDR3 loop: CATSTGEINEQYF. The CDR3 nucleotides read TGTGCCACCAGTACAGGGGAAATCAACGAGCAGTACTTC.